The TCR beta chain under discussion was sequenced for a study of T cell changes during pregnancy in multiple sclerosis. CDR3 length equals 13 residues. V lost 6 bases to trimming and J lost 0 bases, with 9 bases between them. Germline values: CDR1 MNHEY, CDR2 SMNVEV (reference sequence). Method: immunoSEQ multiplex PCR; TCRdb's copy keeps in-frame clones and lacks some. The sample shows under 60,000 clones, approximately 94% of them seen only once. J is TRBJ2-7 and V is TRBV27, with D hard to call. The sequencing used CD4+ T cells from peripheral blood mononuclear cells, collected in the third trimester of pregnancy. The sequence was collected from a female donor with multiple sclerosis, enrolled in a pregnancy study. The DNA for the CDR3 is TGTGCCAGCAGGTTCTCCAGCTCCTACGAGCAGTACTTC. Protein: CASRFSSSYEQYF.